This TCR beta chain was captured in a study of shared clonotypes between healthy human individuals. The CDR3 is 13 amino acids. The germline CDR1 and CDR2 sequences are WNHNN and SYGVQD (reference sequence). V lost 6 bases and J lost 4; bases outside the gene matches: 4. Repertoires were generated with immunoSEQ multiplex PCR, while TCRdb's copy carries only in-frame clones and drops some. The sample includes some 1 million clones, roughly 75% of them seen just once. What was sequenced was memory CD4+ T cells sorted from blood. This sample's subset: CD45RA-negative fraction. This chain uses TRBV10-1 with TRBJ2-7; 9 nucleotides agree with TRBD1. This clonotype was obtained from a man aged 18-30 years in good health. DNA of the CDR3: TGCGCCAGCAGCCCCGACAGGGGGTACGAGCAGTACTTC. Protein: CASSPDRGYEQYF.